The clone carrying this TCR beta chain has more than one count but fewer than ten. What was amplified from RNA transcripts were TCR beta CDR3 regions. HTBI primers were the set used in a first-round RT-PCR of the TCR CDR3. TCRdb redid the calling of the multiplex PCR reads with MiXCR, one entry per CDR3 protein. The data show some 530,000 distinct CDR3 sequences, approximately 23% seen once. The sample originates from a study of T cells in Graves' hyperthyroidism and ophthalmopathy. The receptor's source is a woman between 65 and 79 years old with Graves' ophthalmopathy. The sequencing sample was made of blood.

CDR3 in amino acids: CASRATSGSHVLRSYNEQFF. DNA of the CDR3: TGTGCCAGTAGAGCGACTAGCGGGAGTCACGTATTGCGATCCTACAATGAGCAGTTCTTC. This rearrangement joins TRBV19 to TRBJ2-1; the match to TRBD2 covers 12 bases. The V gene's germline CDR1 is LNHDA and CDR2 SQIVND (reference sequence). The CDR3 runs 20 residues. J gave up 1 base and V 6 bases, and 16 bases lay outside the gene matches.